This T cell receptor (beta chain) was identified during a study of PD-1 blockade in classical Hodgkin lymphoma. Study overall: Patients got intravenous nivolumab 3 mg/kg every 2 weeks.

Study conclusions and caveats: CD4+ TCR diversity, unlike CD8+, rose significantly by C4D1. Possible causes of repertoire differences, disease activity or prior therapy, remain undefined.

Trimming shortened V by 4 bases and J by 0 bases, and 12 bases separated the two germline ends. The CDR3 totals 16 residues. In germline, CDR1 is LNHDA, CDR2 SQIVND (reference sequence). For this clone: Antigen specificity is unknown.

Relapse was seen in all patients after autologous stem cell transplantation, and brentuximab vedotin exposure was variable. Complete response, partial response or progressive disease was recorded as best response. Libraries were prepared by immunoSEQ multiplex PCR; TCRdb keeps only in-frame clonotypes and omits some of them. The repertoire holds under 40,000 clones, 76% seen once, with roughly 15% in the top ten. Sample: peripheral blood mononuclear cells (PBMCs), taken before the second cycle of nivolumab. The source of this sequence is a human donor with classical Hodgkin lymphoma. This sequence joins TRBV19 and TRBJ2-2; D unclear. CDR3 region: CASSRRSRPNTGELFF. In DNA form, the CDR3 reads TGTGCCAGTAGTAGGCGTTCGAGACCGAACACCGGGGAGCTGTTTTTT.